Reported below is one TCR beta chain. Its antigen is unidentified. The data originate from a study of OX40 agonist ivuxolimab in advanced cancers. Overall study results and limits: There were, on average, more expanded clones in CD8+ T cells than in CD4+.

TCRdb's table, derived via immunoSEQ multiplex PCR, lists solely in-frame clones and lacks some. The table lists about 40,000 clones, around 87% of them singletons, with about 15% in the top ten. With 7 bases removed from V and 3 bases from J, the gap between germline ends came to 16 bases. Germline V gene lookup returns CDR1 SNHLY and CDR2 FYNNEI. This CDR3 region has 14 residues. The sample was CD4+ or CD8+ T cells sorted from blood, taken in a trial of the OX40 agonist ivuxolimab. This chain links TRBV2 with TRBJ2-7; D remains ambiguous. This sequence originates from an adult with an advanced solid tumor such as melanoma, head and neck, liver or kidney cancer. The CDR3 DNA sequence: TGTGCCAGCAACCCCCCCGGACCGCGCTACGAGCAGTACTTC. Its translation: CASNPPGPRYEQYF.